One sample yielded the 20 T cell receptor beta chains listed below, sequenced in a study of blood T cell repertoires in COVID-19. The protocol was immunoSEQ multiplex PCR, while the TCRdb copy is restricted to in-frame clones and leaves out a portion. The table lists about 100,000 clones, approximately 86% of them singletons, with roughly 4.6% in the top ten. Sequencing was carried out using peripheral blood. The receptors here all came from a human donor in a cohort sampled during active COVID-19.

V is TRBV19 and J is TRBJ2-1; D uncertain. This CDR3 spans 13 amino acids. V was pared by 3 bases and J by 3 bases, with 6 bases between. Germline CDR1 LNHDA, CDR2 SQIVND (reference sequence). CDR3 protein: CASSMTSYNEQFF. CDR3 DNA: TGTGCCAGTAGTATGACAAGCTACAATGAGCAGTTCTTC.

The V and J genes are TRBV6-2 or TRBV6-3 and TRBJ2-7; the match to TRBD2 covers 10 bases. Trimming at V came to 6 bases and at J to 6 bases, leaving 8 bases not matched to a gene. This CDR3 spans 14 amino acids. Per germline, CDR1 MNHEY and CDR2 SVGEGT. CDR3 protein: CASSPSSGGREQYF. CDR3 coding DNA: TGTGCCAGCAGCCCATCTAGCGGGGGTCGCGAGCAGTACTTC.

The chain has TRBV7-2 and TRBJ2-7, with 8 bases matching TRBD1. This CDR3 has 14 residues. Germline trimming cut 2 bases from V and 3 bases from J; bases unmatched to any gene: 3. CDR1 and CDR2 from the germline V gene are SGHTA and FQGNSA. The CDR3 here is CASSLSGGIYEQYF. The CDR3 DNA reads TGTGCCAGCAGCTTATCAGGGGGCATCTACGAGCAGTACTTC.

The J gene is TRBJ2-5, the V gene TRBV9, with 7 nucleotides matching TRBD1. Trimming at V came to 9 bases and at J to 5 bases, leaving 7 bases not matched to a gene. CDR1 and CDR2 from the germline V gene are SGDLS and YYNGEE. This CDR3 is 12 amino acids long. CDR3 in amino acids: CATRTGWETQYF. CDR3 nucleotide sequence: TGTGCCACTCGGACAGGCTGGGAGACCCAGTACTTC.

This sequence joins TRBV4-1 and TRBJ1-6, with D tentatively TRBD1 (5 bases). The CDR3 contains 14 residues. Trimming took 3 bases from V and 9 from J, leaving 12 bases between them. CDR1 and CDR2 from the germline V gene are MGHRA and YSYEKL. This CDR3 reads CASSQRRGVSPLHF. The CDR3 nucleotides read TGCGCCAGCAGCCAGAGACGGGGGGTTTCACCCCTCCACTTT.

The V gene is TRBV19, the J gene TRBJ2-3, with 15 nucleotides matching TRBD2. The V segment lost 4 bases and the J segment 0 bases; nucleotides outside the gene matches: 8. CDR1 and CDR2 (germline): LNHDA, SQIVND (reference sequence). The CDR3 loop spans 19 amino acids. The CDR3 protein is CASSRGLAGGRSSTDTQYF. Written as DNA, the CDR3 is TGTGCCAGTAGTAGGGGACTAGCGGGAGGCCGCTCTAGCACAGATACGCAGTATTTT.

The rearrangement uses TRBV19 and TRBJ2-1; 10 bases agree with TRBD2. Germline CDR1 is LNHDA and CDR2 is SQIVND (reference sequence). Germline trimming cut 8 bases from V and 6 bases from J; bases unmatched to any gene: 4. The CDR3 totals 13 residues. CDR3 residues: CASQREGLNEQFF. CDR3 nucleotide sequence: TGTGCCAGTCAGCGGGAGGGCCTCAATGAGCAGTTCTTC.

The gene calls are TRBV7-8 and TRBJ1-2; tentative D call: TRBD1 (5 bases). V lost 4 bases to trimming and J lost 4 bases, with 16 bases between them. Germline CDR1 SGHVS, CDR2 FQNEAQ. This CDR3 has 15 residues. Here the CDR3 reads CASSSPSAGSYGYTF. CDR3 DNA: TGTGCCAGCAGCTCCCCGTCCGCAGGGTCCTATGGCTACACCTTC.

The rearrangement joins TRBV6-6 to TRBJ1-2; D gene ambiguous. Trimming left V 2 bases short and J 7 bases short, with 2 bases between. The CDR3 runs to 10 residues. Germline CDR1 is MNHNY and CDR2 is SVGAGI (reference sequence). The chain's CDR3 is CASSYRGYTF. In nucleotides, the CDR3 is TGTGCCAGCAGTTACCGTGGCTACACCTTC.

CDR3 residues: CASCRWGENTEAFF. The CDR3 DNA reads as TGTGCCAGCTGCCGCTGGGGGGAGAACACTGAAGCTTTCTTT. The chain combines TRBV7-8 with TRBJ1-1, with D perhaps TRBD1 (5 bases). The CDR3 has 14 residues. Germline CDR1 and CDR2: SGHVS and FQNEAQ. Trimming cost V 8 bases and J 1 base, with 14 bases left between them.

The chain recombines TRBV28 with TRBJ2-2; 8 bases match TRBD2. With 6 bases clipped from V and 4 bases from J, the junction kept 7 bases outside the gene matches. CDR1 is MDHEN, CDR2 SYDVKM, per germline. The CDR3 spans 15 residues. The CDR3 DNA is TGTGCCAGCAGCCCTCTTCTAGCGGGCACCGGGGAGCTGTTTTTT. Its protein product is CASSPLLAGTGELFF.

This rearrangement joins TRBV7-2 to TRBJ2-1, with 9 nucleotides matching TRBD2. Germline CDR1 and CDR2: SGHTA and FQGNSA. The J segment lost 7 bases and the V segment lost 4 bases, leaving 14 bases of the junction unmatched. The CDR3 loop spans 17 amino acids. CDR3 nucleotides: TGTGCCAGCAGCTCACAGTTAGCGGGAGAATTACTAAATGAGCAGTTCTTC. It specifies CASSSQLAGELLNEQFF.

This chain uses TRBV6-5 with TRBJ1-3; D gene unclear. CDR1 MNHEY and CDR2 SVGAGI come from the germline V gene. Trimming removed 8 bases from V and 0 bases from J, with 8 bases in between. CDR3 length: 13 amino acids. The CDR3 region is CASCRSSGNTIYF. The CDR3 DNA reads TGTGCCAGCTGTAGGAGCTCTGGAAACACCATATATTTT.

The chain employs TRBV7-3 and TRBJ2-3; tentatively, D is TRBD2 (6 bases). This CDR3 contains 15 residues. V was pared by 4 bases and J by 1 base, with 12 bases between. From germline, CDR1 is SGHTA and CDR2 FQGTGA. For the CDR3, the DNA is TGTGCCAGCAGCTCCCTAGCGTCTGGCACAGATACGCAGTATTTT. Its translation is CASSSLASGTDTQYF. Full variable domain (rest looked up from reference TRBV7-3 and TRBJ2-3): GAGVSQTPSNKVTEKGKYVELRCDPISGHTALYWYRQSLGQGPEFLIYFQGTGAADDSGLPNDRFFAVRPEGSVSTLKIQRTERGDSAVYLCASSSLASGTDTQYFGPGTRLTVL.

This clone appeared a single time. V is TRBV5-1 and J is TRBJ1-1, with D unclear. CDR1 and CDR2 from the germline V gene are SGHRS and YFSETQ. Trimming removed 2 bases at V and 1 base at J, with 9 bases between. This CDR3 is built from 14 residues. CDR3 sequence (DNA): TGCGCCAGCAGCTTCAGAGGGCGGAACACTGAAGCTTTCTTT. As protein: CASSFRGRNTEAFF.

The chain is built from TRBV28 and TRBJ1-1, with TRBD1 matching 10 bases. V lost 7 bases and J lost 5; bases outside the gene matches: 4. The CDR3 has 13 residues. In germline, CDR1 is MDHEN, CDR2 SYDVKM. CDR3 loop: CASTGQGGTEAFF. The CDR3 bases are TGTGCCAGCACCGGACAGGGGGGGACTGAAGCTTTCTTT.

The rearrangement links TRBV5-6 to TRBJ2-7; weak D call: TRBD2 (5 bases). Germline V lookup: CDR1 SGHDT, CDR2 YYEEEE. The CDR3 covers 13 residues. Trimming stripped 4 bases from V and 4 bases from J, with 12 bases between. The CDR3 reads CASSPGEQYEQYF. Here the CDR3 DNA reads TGTGCCAGCAGCCCCGGGGAACAGTACGAGCAGTACTTC.

V usage is TRBV28 and J usage is TRBJ2-5; the match to TRBD1 covers 11 bases. This CDR3 is built from 17 residues. V trimming: 5 bases; J trimming: 5 bases; junction bases outside the gene matches: 13. Germline V gives CDR1 MDHEN, CDR2 SYDVKM. For the CDR3, the DNA is TGTGCCAGCAGTGCACCCACTGGGACAGGGGGAGGTGAGACCCAGTACTTC. Translated, it gives CASSAPTGTGGGETQYF.

The chain uses TRBV27 and TRBJ1-2; TRBD1 matches at 9 bases. In germline, CDR1 is MNHEY, CDR2 SMNVEV (reference sequence). There are 16 residues in the CDR3. The V and J ends lost 4 bases and 8 bases, in that order; junction bases with no gene match: 14. The CDR3 sequence: CASSSSSGQGTSGYTF. As DNA, the CDR3 is TGTGCCAGCAGTTCATCTTCAGGACAGGGGACTTCAGGCTACACCTTC.

The V call is TRBV5-1, the J call TRBJ2-7, with TRBD2 matching 8 bases. Germline V gene data show CDR1 as SGHRS and CDR2 as YFSETQ. The V segment lost 4 bases and the J segment 4 bases; nucleotides outside the gene matches: 10. This CDR3 region has 15 residues. The CDR3 region has the DNA TGCGCCAGCAGCCTCAAGCGGGGGCCGGGGTACGAGCAGTACTTC. Encoded protein: CASSLKRGPGYEQYF.